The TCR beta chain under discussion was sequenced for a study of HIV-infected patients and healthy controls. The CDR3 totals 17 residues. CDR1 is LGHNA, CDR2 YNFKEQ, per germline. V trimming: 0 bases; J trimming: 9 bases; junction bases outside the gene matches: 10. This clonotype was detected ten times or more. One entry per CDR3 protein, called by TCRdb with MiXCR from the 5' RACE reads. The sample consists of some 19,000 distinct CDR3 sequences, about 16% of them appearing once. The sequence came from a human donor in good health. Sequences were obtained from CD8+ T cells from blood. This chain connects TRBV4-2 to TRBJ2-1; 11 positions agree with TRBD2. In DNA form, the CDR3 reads TGTGCCAGCAGCCAAGAGTCCGGTCTAGCGGGGGGCGGTGAGCAGTTCTTC. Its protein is CASSQESGLAGGGEQFF.